These T cell receptor beta chains were read from a single sample in a study of CD8+ T cells in alopecia areata. Sequencing was performed with immunoSEQ multiplex PCR; in TCRdb, only in-frame clones are kept and a portion is missing. The data hold roughly 130,000 clones, with roughly three fifths observed a single time. The sample here was CD4+ T cells sorted from blood, taken at week 0. The source is a human donor with alopecia areata. Both conserved end residues are part of each CDR3. A D gene is named only where the DNA matches it firmly. Only some rows state a clone size, as once, few, many or a class for expanded clones.

TRBV7-9,.,.,TRBJ2-3,CASSQTRTTDTQYF,TGTGCCAGCAGCCAGACACGTACCACAGATACGCAGTATTTT
TRBV6-5,.,.,TRBJ1-5,CASRSAGLNQPQHF,TGTGCCAGCAGGAGTGCGGGTCTAAATCAGCCCCAGCATTTT
TRBV18,TRBD1,.,TRBJ1-5,CASSSSGQGSNQPQHF,TGTGCCAGCTCATCCTCTGGACAGGGGTCCAATCAGCCCCAGCATTTT
TRBV18,TRBD1,few,TRBJ2-1,CASSQDRTSDEQFF,TGTGCCAGCTCACAGGACAGGACCTCGGATGAGCAGTTCTTC
TRBV5-8,TRBD1,.,TRBJ2-5,CASSPGTGEYF,TGTGCCAGCAGCCCGGGCACAGGGGAGTACTTC
TRBV7-2,.,few,TRBJ1-5,CASSLDRGVRGNQPQHF,TGTGCCAGCAGCTTAGATCGGGGGGTTCGGGGCAATCAGCCCCAGCATTTT
TRBV19,TRBD1,once,TRBJ2-4,CASSLRQGATKNIQYF,TGTGCCAGTAGTCTCCGACAGGGGGCAACCAAAAACATTCAGTACTTC
TRBV7-9,.,.,TRBJ2-7,CASSLALEYEQYF,TGTGCCAGCAGCTTAGCTCTGGAGTACGAGCAGTACTTC
TRBV5-1,TRBD2,few,TRBJ2-7,CASSPGTSGFYEQYF,TGCGCCAGCAGCCCTGGGACTAGCGGTTTCTACGAGCAGTACTTC
TRBV6-5,.,.,TRBJ2-7,CASSSGTRFF,TGTGCCAGCAGTTCCGGGACGCGATTCTTC
TRBV7-9,.,.,TRBJ2-7,CASRRDSSYEQYF,TGTGCCAGCAGGCGGGACAGCTCCTACGAGCAGTACTTC